A selection of T cell receptor beta chains follows, all from one sample in a study of shared clonotypes between healthy human individuals. Profiling relied on immunoSEQ multiplex PCR, and the TCRdb table lists in-frame clones only, not all of them. Found here are over 2,000,000 clones, around 93% of them singletons; the top ten hold about 1.7%. Sequenced material: naive CD8+ T cells from PBMCs. The receptors stem from a man younger than 35 in good health. Some clones in this sample may be carry-over from other donors' samples. The CDR3 runs from the conserved cysteine through the conserved F or W. Fields, in order: clone size, J gene, D gene, V gene, CDR3 DNA, CDR3 protein. D genes are given only for firm matches. The listing skips clone size in some rows; elsewhere it reads once, few, many or a size class.

clone_size: .; j_call: TRBJ2-1; d_call: .; v_call: TRBV19; cdr3_nt: TGTGCCAGTAGTGCGGGACGCTTCTGGGGCGATGAGCAGTTCTTC; cdr3_aa: CASSAGRFWGDEQFF
clone_size: .; j_call: TRBJ1-2; d_call: .; v_call: TRBV21-1; cdr3_nt: TGTGCCAGCAGCAAGGGGACGGGCCATAATGAGGATGGCTACACCTTC; cdr3_aa: CASSKGTGHNEDGYTF
clone_size: .; j_call: TRBJ2-6; d_call: TRBD1; v_call: TRBV27; cdr3_nt: TGTGCCAGCAGTTCGGGACAGGCCTCTGGGGCCAACGTCCTGACTTTC; cdr3_aa: CASSSGQASGANVLTF
clone_size: .; j_call: TRBJ2-3; d_call: .; v_call: TRBV2; cdr3_nt: TGTGCCAGCCGAAGGGCGGGTAGCACAGATACGCAGTATTTT; cdr3_aa: CASRRAGSTDTQYF
clone_size: .; j_call: TRBJ2-2; d_call: .; v_call: TRBV28; cdr3_nt: TGTGCCAGCAGGTGGGAGGGGGAGCTGTTTTTT; cdr3_aa: CASRWEGELFF
clone_size: .; j_call: TRBJ1-1; d_call: .; v_call: TRBV19; cdr3_nt: TGTGCCAGTAGGATCAGGGGCGGTGAAGCTTTCTTT; cdr3_aa: CASRIRGGEAFF
clone_size: .; j_call: TRBJ2-1; d_call: TRBD2; v_call: TRBV10-3; cdr3_nt: TGTGCCATCAGTGGTGCGGGAGGGCCAAACAATGAGCAGTTCTTC; cdr3_aa: CAISGAGGPNNEQFF
clone_size: once; j_call: TRBJ2-7; d_call: .; v_call: TRBV27; cdr3_nt: TGTGCCAGCAGTTTAGGGAATAACTACGAGCAGTACTTC; cdr3_aa: CASSLGNNYEQYF
clone_size: .; j_call: TRBJ2-3; d_call: TRBD1; v_call: TRBV29-1; cdr3_nt: TGCAGCGTTAATATCGGGGGACAGGGACCTCCGGGACACTTGAGGGATACGCAGTATTTT; cdr3_aa: CSVNIGGQGPPGHLRDTQYF
clone_size: .; j_call: TRBJ2-3; d_call: .; v_call: TRBV2; cdr3_nt: TGTGCCAGCAGCGCGAACCTAGCTTGGGCAGATACGCAGTATTTT; cdr3_aa: CASSANLAWADTQYF
clone_size: once; j_call: TRBJ2-7; d_call: TRBD1; v_call: TRBV6-1; cdr3_nt: TGTGCCAGCACTTTAGGGGGCAGGGGCCACGAGCAGTACTTC; cdr3_aa: CASTLGGRGHEQYF
clone_size: .; j_call: TRBJ2-1; d_call: .; v_call: TRBV5-6; cdr3_nt: TGTGCCAGCAGCCAAACTAGCCGCTCCTACAATGAGCAGTTCTTC; cdr3_aa: CASSQTSRSYNEQFF
clone_size: .; j_call: TRBJ2-5; d_call: TRBD2; v_call: TRBV29-1; cdr3_nt: TGCAGCGTTGGAACTAGCGGGAGCCCAATCGAGACCCAGTACTTC; cdr3_aa: CSVGTSGSPIETQYF
clone_size: .; j_call: TRBJ2-1; d_call: TRBD2; v_call: TRBV7-6; cdr3_nt: TGTGCCAGCAGCCCTTGGACTAGCGGGAAAGGGGAGCAGTTCTTC; cdr3_aa: CASSPWTSGKGEQFF
clone_size: .; j_call: TRBJ2-3; d_call: .; v_call: TRBV5-4; cdr3_nt: TGTGCCAGCAGCTTGCGGCCAAGAGATGGGCAGTATTTT; cdr3_aa: CASSLRPRDGQYF
clone_size: .; j_call: TRBJ2-4; d_call: .; v_call: TRBV28; cdr3_nt: TGTGCCAGCAGTTTGTCCACAGGGGACTGGGACATTCAGTACTTC; cdr3_aa: CASSLSTGDWDIQYF
clone_size: .; j_call: TRBJ2-2; d_call: .; v_call: TRBV27; cdr3_nt: TGTGCCAGCAGTTTCCTTACCGGGGAGCTGTTTTTT; cdr3_aa: CASSFLTGELFF
clone_size: once; j_call: TRBJ2-2; d_call: .; v_call: TRBV19; cdr3_nt: TGTGCCACCCGGCGGGTTACCGGGGAGCTGTTTTTT; cdr3_aa: CATRRVTGELFF
clone_size: .; j_call: TRBJ2-1; d_call: .; v_call: TRBV9; cdr3_nt: TGTGCCAGCAGCGTACGGCTAGCAGGCTCCTACAATGAGCAGTTCTTC; cdr3_aa: CASSVRLAGSYNEQFF
clone_size: few; j_call: TRBJ1-4; d_call: .; v_call: TRBV27; cdr3_nt: TGTGCCAGCAGTCAGTACCTCGGGACCGAAAAACTGTTTTTT; cdr3_aa: CASSQYLGTEKLFF
clone_size: .; j_call: TRBJ2-1; d_call: .; v_call: TRBV18; cdr3_nt: TGTGCCAGCTCACCGGGGGGCGGTGAGCAGTTCTTC; cdr3_aa: CASSPGGGEQFF
clone_size: .; j_call: TRBJ2-1; d_call: TRBD2; v_call: TRBV19; cdr3_nt: TGTGCCAGTAGTGGTTTGGCGGGAGGCCCCCTCAATGAGCAGTTCTTC; cdr3_aa: CASSGLAGGPLNEQFF
clone_size: .; j_call: TRBJ2-7; d_call: .; v_call: TRBV10-3; cdr3_nt: TGTGCCATCAGTGAAACTGGGCCGGGCGAGCAGTACTTC; cdr3_aa: CAISETGPGEQYF
clone_size: once; j_call: TRBJ1-3; d_call: TRBD1; v_call: TRBV6-6; cdr3_nt: TGTGCCAGCAGTTACGGGCAGGGGGCCGAAAACACCATATATTTT; cdr3_aa: CASSYGQGAENTIYF
clone_size: .; j_call: TRBJ2-2; d_call: TRBD2; v_call: TRBV28; cdr3_nt: TGTGCCAGCAGTTTACTAACGCGGCTAGCGGGAGAATTCACCGGGGAGCTGTTTTTT; cdr3_aa: CASSLLTRLAGEFTGELFF
clone_size: .; j_call: TRBJ2-7; d_call: TRBD2; v_call: TRBV7-6; cdr3_nt: TGTGCCAGCAGCTCGCTAGCGGGAGACGAGCAGTACTTC; cdr3_aa: CASSSLAGDEQYF
clone_size: .; j_call: TRBJ2-1; d_call: TRBD2; v_call: TRBV4-1; cdr3_nt: TGCGCCAGCAGCCAAGACTCTAGCGGGAGGTCATGGTACAATGAGCAGTTCTTC; cdr3_aa: CASSQDSSGRSWYNEQFF
clone_size: .; j_call: TRBJ2-5; d_call: .; v_call: TRBV29-1; cdr3_nt: TGCAGCGTTGGACTCGACTACCCCCAAGAGACCCAGTACTTC; cdr3_aa: CSVGLDYPQETQYF
clone_size: .; j_call: TRBJ2-1; d_call: .; v_call: TRBV4-1; cdr3_nt: TGCGCCAGCAGCCAAGAGGTTGGAACTAAAAGCTCCTACAATGAGCAGTTCTTC; cdr3_aa: CASSQEVGTKSSYNEQFF
clone_size: once; j_call: TRBJ2-5; d_call: .; v_call: TRBV4-1; cdr3_nt: TGCGCCAGCAGCCAATTGACAGAGCAAGAGACCCAGTACTTC; cdr3_aa: CASSQLTEQETQYF
clone_size: .; j_call: TRBJ1-2; d_call: TRBD1; v_call: TRBV5-1; cdr3_nt: TGCGCCAGCAGCTTTACAGGGGGGGACCCTATCCGGGGTGGCTACACCTTC; cdr3_aa: CASSFTGGDPIRGGYTF
clone_size: .; j_call: TRBJ2-5; d_call: .; v_call: TRBV18; cdr3_nt: TGTGCCAGCTCACCACTAAGGACGGAGCAAGAGACCCAGTACTTC; cdr3_aa: CASSPLRTEQETQYF
clone_size: .; j_call: TRBJ2-3; d_call: .; v_call: TRBV4-1; cdr3_nt: TGCGCCAGCAGCCCGCTACTAGATGACACAGATACGCAGTATTTT; cdr3_aa: CASSPLLDDTDTQYF
clone_size: .; j_call: TRBJ1-4; d_call: .; v_call: TRBV11-2; cdr3_nt: TGTGCCAGCAGCTCGGATGAAAAACTGTTTTTT; cdr3_aa: CASSSDEKLFF
clone_size: .; j_call: TRBJ2-3; d_call: TRBD2; v_call: TRBV7-9; cdr3_nt: TGTGCCAGCAGCTTCCGCGGTGACGCGGGAGTCTCCCCAGATACGCAGTATTTT; cdr3_aa: CASSFRGDAGVSPDTQYF
clone_size: .; j_call: TRBJ2-3; d_call: .; v_call: TRBV5-4; cdr3_nt: TGTGCCAGCAGCTTGATCCCAGCGAACACAGATACGCAGTATTTT; cdr3_aa: CASSLIPANTDTQYF
clone_size: .; j_call: TRBJ2-5; d_call: TRBD2; v_call: TRBV27; cdr3_nt: TGTGCCAGCAGTCTAACCGGGACTAGCGGGATAGGGTGGGAGACCCAGTACTTC; cdr3_aa: CASSLTGTSGIGWETQYF
clone_size: once; j_call: TRBJ2-7; d_call: .; v_call: TRBV28; cdr3_nt: TGTGCCAGCAGTTTATCAGACTGGGACTACGAGCAGTACTTC; cdr3_aa: CASSLSDWDYEQYF
clone_size: .; j_call: TRBJ2-4; d_call: .; v_call: TRBV28; cdr3_nt: TGTGCCAGCAACGCAAGGGTTGACATTCAGTACTTC; cdr3_aa: CASNARVDIQYF
clone_size: .; j_call: TRBJ2-1; d_call: TRBD2; v_call: TRBV19; cdr3_nt: TGTGCCAGTATTCATGTGGGGACACCAGCCTCAAGCGGGAGAGGGACTGAGCAGTTCTTC; cdr3_aa: CASIHVGTPASSGRGTEQFF
clone_size: .; j_call: TRBJ2-1; d_call: TRBD2; v_call: TRBV5-4; cdr3_nt: TGTGCCAGCAGCTCCGGACTAGCGGGAGTTGGGAATGAGCAGTTCTTC; cdr3_aa: CASSSGLAGVGNEQFF
clone_size: .; j_call: TRBJ2-7; d_call: TRBD1; v_call: TRBV6-1; cdr3_nt: TGTGCCAGCAGTCTCGGGACAGGGGTCTACGAGCAGTACTTC; cdr3_aa: CASSLGTGVYEQYF
clone_size: .; j_call: TRBJ2-3; d_call: .; v_call: TRBV29-1; cdr3_nt: TGCAGCGTTGAACAAACAGCAACTAGCACAGATACGCAGTATTTT; cdr3_aa: CSVEQTATSTDTQYF
clone_size: .; j_call: TRBJ1-2; d_call: .; v_call: TRBV7-9; cdr3_nt: TGTGCCAGCAGCTTATCAGGGTATGGCTACACCTTC; cdr3_aa: CASSLSGYGYTF
clone_size: .; j_call: TRBJ2-7; d_call: .; v_call: TRBV5-1; cdr3_nt: TGCGCCAGCAGCTTGGAGGGGGGAGTAGACGAGCAGTACTTC; cdr3_aa: CASSLEGGVDEQYF